This record looks at one T cell receptor (beta chain) sequence and its context. Its antigen is currently unknown. Clones were read by immunoSEQ multiplex PCR, and TCRdb kept only the in-frame ones, dropping some. The sample contains some 100,000 clones, more than 95% of which appear only once. Across a few donor pairs, the naive, memory, effector memory and TEMRA subsets were sequenced without stimulation. These data come from a study of siplizumab effects on memory and regulatory T cells. Findings and limits, study-wide: Confirmatory evidence of suppressive function in proliferating siplizumab-culture Tregs was not obtained. Naive T cells looked more diverse than memory cells, and they looked like major contributors to the alloresponse. Siplizumab gave mappable alloreactive CD4+ clones an average Treg-derived fraction of under 70%, against roughly 29% in controls.

The material sequenced was naive CD4+ T cells sorted from blood. The source is a human donor in good health.

The CDR3 here is CASSYSLTGQFEAFF. The CDR3 nucleotides are TGTGCCAGCAGTTACTCCCTAACAGGACAGTTTGAAGCTTTCTTT. The rearrangement uses TRBV6-5 and TRBJ1-1; D perhaps matches TRBD1 (6 bases). Germline V gene data show CDR1 as MNHEY and CDR2 as SVGAGI. Trimming removed 0 bases at V and 7 bases at J, with 15 bases between. CDR3 length: 15 amino acids.